The 20 T cell receptor beta chains in this list originate from one sample, sequenced in a study of T cell repertoires in cytomegalovirus infection (dated by TCRdb to about 2019). No cognate antigen is known for these TCRs. The intended sense of this specimen's treatment or condition label: in vitro stimulation with specific CMV peptide epitopes to enrich CMV-specific T cells. The listed sequencing device is Illumina HiSeq 1500. The public reads were reanalyzed by TCRdb: fastp trimming at Q25, MiXCR alignment, in-frame beta chains only. When rows share a CDR3 protein, they turn into one entry using the most common DNA and genes. For this sample there are roughly 700,000 distinct CDR3 sequences; roughly a third appear just once. Of the sample, about 18% is held by the ten largest clones. This specimen was cultured PBMCs, taken from culture after CMV antigen stimulation. These receptors were obtained from a human donor in good health (CMV status not recorded). Some clones in this sample may be carry-over from other donors' samples.

The chain couples TRBV28 to TRBJ1-4; TRBD1 aligns across 7 bases. The germline CDR1 and CDR2 sequences are MDHEN and SYDVKM. The CDR3 length is 11 residues. After removal of 6 bases from V and 8 bases from J, the junction contained 0 bases not matched to a gene. For the CDR3, the DNA is TGTGCCAGCAGGACAGGGGAAAAACTGTTTTTT. Encoded protein: CASRTGEKLFF.

This clonotype was seen ten or more times. The V call is TRBV7-2, the J call TRBJ1-2; D gene ambiguous. CDR3 length equals 15 residues. The germline V and J ends were trimmed by 1 base and 4 bases, with 13 bases remaining between them. The germline CDR1 and CDR2 sequences are SGHTA and FQGNSA. CDR3 sequence (DNA): TGTGCCAGCAGCTTAGTAGGCGAGGCGGGCTATGGCTACACCTTC. Its protein is CASSLVGEAGYGYTF. Full variable domain (outside the CDR3, taken from reference TRBV7-2 and TRBJ1-2): GAGVSQSPSNKVTEKGKDVELRCDPISGHTALYWYRQSLGQGLEFLIYFQGNSAPDKSGLPSDRFSAERTGGSVSTLTIQRTQQEDSAVYLCASSLVGEAGYGYTFGSGTRLTVV.

This clonotype was counted many times. The chain has TRBV7-2 and TRBJ2-4; no reliable D call. This CDR3 has 15 residues. With 1 base removed from V and 2 bases from J, the gap between germline ends came to 9 bases. CDR1 SGHTA and CDR2 FQGNSA come from the germline V gene. CDR3 DNA: TGTGCCAGCAGCTTAGTGGGCGGACCCAAAAACATTCAGTACTTC. This sequence encodes CASSLVGGPKNIQYF.

There are a few counts of this clonotype. The chain couples TRBV5-6 to TRBJ2-1; TRBD2 matches at 9 bases. Trimming took 3 bases from V and 4 from J; bases not matched to a gene: 8. Germline CDR1 SGHDT, CDR2 YYEEEE. The CDR3 totals 16 residues. The CDR3 spells CASSSVRAGGYNEQFF. The CDR3 DNA follows: TGTGCCAGCAGCTCAGTGCGGGCGGGAGGGTACAATGAGCAGTTCTTC.

This chain links TRBV19 with TRBJ2-1; the D gene is possibly TRBD2 (6 bases). The CDR3 totals 16 residues. V was shortened by 4 bases and J by 6 bases, with 19 bases between the two germline ends. Germline V gene data show CDR1 as LNHDA and CDR2 as SQIVND (reference sequence). CDR3: CASSTPRAGKGNEQFF. The CDR3 DNA sequence: TGTGCCAGTAGTACCCCAAGGGCGGGAAAGGGCAATGAGCAGTTCTTC.

This clonotype was seen a handful of times. The gene calls are TRBV11-2 and TRBJ1-2; TRBD1 agrees at 7 bases. The CDR3 is 12 residues long. Germline-derived CDR1 and CDR2 are SGHAT and FQNNGV. The trim removed 3 bases at V and 8 bases at J, leaving 3 bases unmatched. The CDR3 loop reads CASSLGTDGYTF. The CDR3, as DNA: TGTGCCAGCAGCTTGGGGACAGACGGCTACACCTTC.

This clonotype was detected many times. The chain links TRBV19 to TRBJ2-2; D gene ambiguous. The CDR3 is made up of 11 amino acids. V lost 5 bases and J lost 5, with 3 bases in between. CDR1 and CDR2 from the germline V gene are LNHDA and SQIVND (reference sequence). CDR3 residues: CASSVTGELFF. In nucleotides, the CDR3 is TGTGCCAGTAGTGTAACCGGGGAGCTGTTTTTT.

The J gene is TRBJ1-2, the V gene TRBV7-9; D is perhaps TRBD1 (5 bases). Trimming stripped 3 bases from V and 3 bases from J, with 14 bases between. CDR3 length equals 15 residues. Per germline, CDR1 SEHNR and CDR2 FQNEAQ (reference sequence). The CDR3 region is CASSFSKGMDYGYTF. In DNA, the CDR3 is TGTGCCAGCAGCTTCTCCAAGGGGATGGACTATGGCTACACCTTC.

This clonotype has a handful of counts. The chain combines TRBV15 with TRBJ2-3, with TRBD1 as a possible D gene (6 bases). Per germline, CDR1 LNHNV and CDR2 YYDKDF (reference sequence). The CDR3 runs 16 residues. V was trimmed by 0 bases and J by 6 bases, leaving 16 bases between them. The chain's CDR3 is CATSRDRPAGVDTQYF. Here the CDR3 DNA reads TGTGCCACCAGCAGAGATAGGCCCGCAGGGGTGGATACGCAGTATTTT.

V gene TRBV10-2 combines with J gene TRBJ2-3; D not resolved. Looked up from germline, CDR1 is WSHSY and CDR2 is SAAADI. CDR3 length: 11 amino acids. The germline V and J ends were trimmed by 6 bases and 7 bases, with 8 bases remaining between them. The CDR3 region is CASRVSNTQYF. The CDR3 DNA reads as TGCGCCAGCAGGGTTAGCAATACGCAGTATTTT.

The chain recombines TRBV14 with TRBJ1-2; D is perhaps TRBD1 (6 bases). CDR1 is SGHDN and CDR2 is FVKESK in the germline V gene. With 6 bases removed from V and 7 bases from J, the gap between germline ends came to 15 bases. The CDR3 totals 13 residues. CDR3 amino acids: CASSSFPGAGYTF. The DNA of the CDR3 is TGTGCCAGCAGTTCATTCCCGGGGGCTGGCTACACCTTC. The full variable domain, with the rest looked up from reference TRBV14 and TRBJ1-2, is EAGVTQFPSHSVIEKGQTVTLRCDPISGHDNLYWYRRVMGKEIKFLLHFVKESKQDESGMPNNRFLAERTGGTYSTLKVQPAELEDSGVYFCASSSFPGAGYTFGSGTRLTVV.

V and J are TRBV19 and TRBJ1-5; D possibly corresponds to TRBD1 (5 bases). The CDR3 sequence is 15 residues long. Germline V lookup: CDR1 LNHDA, CDR2 SQIVND (reference sequence). Trimming removed 3 bases at V and 0 bases at J, with 9 bases between. The CDR3 sequence: CASSIHRNSNQPQHF. The CDR3 bases are TGTGCCAGTAGTATCCACAGGAATAGCAATCAGCCCCAGCATTTT. Combining the CDR3 with reference TRBV19 and TRBJ1-5 gives the whole variable domain DGGITQSPKYLFRKEGQNVTLSCEQNLNHDAMYWYRQDPGQGLRLIYYSQIVNDFQKGDIAEGYSVSREKKESFPLTVTSAQKNPTAFYLCASSIHRNSNQPQHFGDGTRLSIL.

The genes are TRBV10-3 and TRBJ1-6; no reliable D call. The CDR3 consists of 15 residues. Germline lookup yields CDR1 ENHRY and CDR2 SYGVKD. The ends were cut back, 3 bases at V and 0 bases at J, with 6 bases in the middle. Here the CDR3 reads CAISEQSSYNSPLHF. The CDR3, as DNA: TGTGCCATCAGTGAACAGAGCTCCTATAATTCACCCCTCCACTTT.

The rearrangement links TRBV23-1 to TRBJ2-5, with 7 bases that match TRBD1. TRBV23-1 is an ORF, and what it does is uncertain. The CDR3 runs to 18 residues. Trimming cost V 0 bases and J 0 bases; bases outside gene matches: 10. CDR3 sequence: CASSQSAFGQEYQETQYF. CDR3 nucleotide sequence: TGCGCCAGCAGTCAATCTGCCTTCGGACAGGAGTACCAAGAGACCCAGTACTTC.

This clonotype was detected only a few times. The V gene is TRBV12-3 or TRBV12-4, the J gene TRBJ1-3; D might be TRBD1 (6 bases). Trimming pared 5 bases from V and 5 bases from J, leaving 10 bases between. This CDR3 is 13 amino acids long. The CDR3 DNA sequence: TGTGCCAGCAGTCCACAGGGAAGAAACACCATATATTTT. Residues: CASSPQGRNTIYF.

The sample holds a few counts of this clonotype. The chain couples TRBV7-8 to TRBJ2-2; D not certain. The CDR3 length is 15 residues. The V gene's germline CDR1 is SGHVS and CDR2 FQNEAQ. The germline V and J ends were trimmed by 6 bases and 4 bases, with 15 bases remaining between them. CDR3 residues: CASRLSVEFTGELFF. The CDR3 DNA reads as TGTGCCAGCAGGTTAAGTGTAGAATTCACCGGGGAGCTGTTTTTT.

This rearrangement joins TRBV7-9 to TRBJ1-5, with D perhaps TRBD1 (5 bases). The CDR3 runs to 12 residues. Trimming cost V 4 bases and J 11 bases, with 12 bases left between them. The germline V gene has CDR1 SEHNR and CDR2 FQNEAQ (reference sequence). Here the CDR3 reads CASSSSPRAQHF. CDR3 bases: TGTGCCAGCAGCTCCTCGCCCAGGGCCCAGCATTTT.

Ten or more counts support this clonotype. V is TRBV7-2 and J is TRBJ2-7; D might be TRBD2 (6 bases). CDR3 size: 12 residues. The germline gives CDR1 SGHTA, CDR2 FQGNSA. V lost 5 bases to trimming and J lost 6 bases, with 11 bases between them. CDR3 coding DNA: TGTGCCAGCAGCCTAATGGGGGGCGAGCAGTACTTC. Translated: CASSLMGGEQYF.

There are a few counts of this clonotype. V and J are TRBV19 and TRBJ1-5; D not resolved. The CDR3 covers 13 residues. Germline V CDR1 and CDR2: LNHDA, SQIVND (reference sequence). Deletions cut 7 bases from V and 9 bases from J, with 16 bases between. As DNA, the CDR3 is TGTGCCAGTACCTCTAAGGGCCCCCTGCCCCAGCATTTT. Translated, it gives CASTSKGPLPQHF.

The chain couples TRBV7-9 to TRBJ2-3; a possible D gene is TRBD1 (7 bases). Germline CDR1 and CDR2: SEHNR and FQNEAQ (reference sequence). This CDR3 is 14 amino acids long. V was trimmed by 1 base and J by 14 bases, leaving 19 bases between them. CDR3 loop: CASSLEGGQTAWYF. CDR3 nucleotide sequence: TGTGCCAGCAGCTTAGAGGGGGGACAGACCGCATGGTATTTT.